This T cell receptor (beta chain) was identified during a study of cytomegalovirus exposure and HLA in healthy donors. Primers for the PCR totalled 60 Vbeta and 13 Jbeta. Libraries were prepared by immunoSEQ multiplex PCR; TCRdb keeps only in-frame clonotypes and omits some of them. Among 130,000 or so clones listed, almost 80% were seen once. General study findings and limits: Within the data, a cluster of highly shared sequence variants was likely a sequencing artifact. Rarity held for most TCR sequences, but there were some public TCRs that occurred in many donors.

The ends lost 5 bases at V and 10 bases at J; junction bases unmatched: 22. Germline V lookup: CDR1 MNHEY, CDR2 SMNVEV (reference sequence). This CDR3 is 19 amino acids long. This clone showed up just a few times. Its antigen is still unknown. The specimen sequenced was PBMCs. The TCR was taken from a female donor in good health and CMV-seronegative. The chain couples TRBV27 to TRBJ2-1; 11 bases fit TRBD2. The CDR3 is CASSPLGQSGLAGRKEQFF. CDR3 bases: TGTGCCAGCAGTCCCTTAGGGCAGTCTGGACTAGCGGGTAGGAAGGAGCAGTTCTTC.